The 14 T cell receptor beta chains below were found in one sample sequenced in a study of T cells after yellow fever vaccination. TCRdb reanalysed the 5' RACE reads using MiXCR and keeps one entry per CDR3 protein. The sample includes a few hundred thousand distinct CDR3 sequences, about 4% of them seen just once. The sample was PBMCs, taken 5 days after the yellow fever booster vaccination. These receptors all stem from a man aged 18 to 29 who received the YFV17D yellow fever vaccine.

The gene calls are TRBV12-5 and TRBJ1-6; D gene ambiguous. V was shortened by 1 base and J by 9 bases, with 7 bases between the two germline ends. Germline CDR1 LGHNT, CDR2 FRNRAP. The CDR3 is 13 residues long. This CDR3 is CASGLDGSSPLHF. CDR3 DNA sequence: TGTGCTAGTGGTTTGGACGGTTCTTCACCCCTCCACTTT. The variable domain in full, with the rest retrieved from reference TRBV12-5 and TRBJ1-6, is DARVTQTPRHKVTEMGQEVTMRCQPILGHNTVFWYRQTMMQGLELLAYFRNRAPLDDSGMPKDRFSAEMPDATLATLKIQPSEPRDSAVYFCASGLDGSSPLHFGNGTRLTVT.

This clonotype appeared many times. The gene calls are TRBV25-1 and TRBJ1-3; D is undetermined. Per the germline V gene, CDR1 is MGHDK and CDR2 is SYGVNS. The CDR3 totals 14 residues. Trimming cost V 6 bases and J 2 bases, with 11 bases left between them. DNA of the CDR3: TGTGCCAGCAGCCCCGGCCATACTGGAAACACCATATATTTT. Its translation is CASSPGHTGNTIYF. Together with reference TRBV25-1 and TRBJ1-3, the CDR3 gives the full variable domain: EADIYQTPRYLVIGTGKKITLECSQTMGHDKMYWYQQDPGMELHLIHYSYGVNSTEKGDLSSESTVSRIRTEHFPLTLESARPSHTSQYLCASSPGHTGNTIYFGEGSWLTVV.

The CDR3 spells CASSMPGHHSDYEQYF. In DNA form, the CDR3 reads TGTGCCAGCAGCATGCCGGGACACCACTCAGATTACGAGCAGTACTTC. This chain links TRBV5-6 with TRBJ2-7, with D possibly matching TRBD1 (6 bases). V lost 4 bases, J lost 4 bases, and 21 bases lay in between. Germline lookup yields CDR1 SGHDT and CDR2 YYEEEE. There are 16 residues in the CDR3. Together with reference TRBV5-6 and TRBJ2-7, the CDR3 gives the full variable domain: DAGVTQSPTHLIKTRGQQVTLRCSPKSGHDTVSWYQQALGQGPQFIFQYYEEEERQRGNFPDRFSGHQFPNYSSELNVNALLLGDSALYLCASSMPGHHSDYEQYFGPGTRLTVT.

This clonotype was seen a handful of times. The V call is TRBV10-3, the J call TRBJ1-2; 7 bases are shared with TRBD1. The CDR3 consists of 12 residues. Germline loops: CDR1 ENHRY, CDR2 SYGVKD. Unmatched junction bases numbered 2, after V lost 2 bases and J lost 8 bases. CDR3 sequence reads: CAISEDREGYTF. The CDR3 DNA reads as TGTGCCATCAGTGAGGACAGGGAGGGCTACACCTTC.

The chain links TRBV13 to TRBJ1-6, with 7 bases identical to TRBD1. Germline-derived CDR1 and CDR2 are PRHDT and FYEKMQ (reference sequence). The CDR3 contains 15 residues. J was trimmed by 6 bases and V by 3 bases; bases with no gene match: 5. The DNA of the CDR3 is TGTGCCAGCAGCTTGAACAGGGGCATTAATTCACCCCTCCACTTT. Its translation is CASSLNRGINSPLHF.

V usage is TRBV10-3 and J usage is TRBJ1-5; D is undetermined. CDR3 length: 14 residues. Germline-derived CDR1 and CDR2 are ENHRY and SYGVKD. Trimming left V 6 bases short and J 1 base short, with 10 bases between. The CDR3 DNA is TGTGCCATCAGCCCCACGGGGAGCAATCAGCCCCAGCATTTT. It yields the protein CAISPTGSNQPQHF.

This clonotype was seen ten or more times. The gene calls are TRBV7-9 and TRBJ2-1; D is ambiguous. Germline V gene lookup returns CDR1 SEHNR and CDR2 FQNEAQ (reference sequence). Trimming cost V 5 bases and J 9 bases, with 14 bases left between them. The CDR3 has 13 residues. CDR3 region: CASSADSFGEQFF. The CDR3 bases are TGTGCCAGCAGCGCCGACTCATTTGGTGAGCAGTTCTTC.

This chain uses TRBV6-5 with TRBJ1-2; tentative D call: TRBD1 (5 bases). The CDR3 is 16 amino acids. V was shortened by 0 bases and J by 2 bases, with 13 bases between the two germline ends. Germline CDR1 and CDR2: MNHEY and SVGAGI. The CDR3 spells CASSYSGQGQNYGYTF. The CDR3 DNA sequence: TGTGCCAGCAGTTACTCAGGGCAGGGTCAAAACTATGGCTACACCTTC.

This clonotype was counted a few times. The chain carries TRBV27 and TRBJ1-1; no definite D call. V lost 5 bases and J lost 1, with 14 bases in between. The CDR3 consists of 15 residues. Germline values: CDR1 MNHEY, CDR2 SMNVEV (reference sequence). This CDR3 is CASSRTPQWNTEAFF. The DNA for the CDR3 is TGTGCCAGCAGTAGAACCCCTCAGTGGAACACTGAAGCTTTCTTT.

This chain links TRBV5-1 with TRBJ1-1; D call uncertain. Per germline, CDR1 SGHRS and CDR2 YFSETQ. The CDR3 is made up of 15 amino acids. V lost 6 bases, J lost 4 bases, and 19 bases lay in between. CDR3 nucleotide sequence: TGCGCCAGCACGGAACTGGATCAGGTCTCCACTGAAGCTTTCTTT. Its translation is CASTELDQVSTEAFF.

The chain has TRBV7-9 and TRBJ1-4, with 8 bases lining up with TRBD1. After removal of 5 bases from V and 8 bases from J, the junction contained 10 bases not matched to a gene. CDR3 length equals 15 residues. Per the germline V gene, CDR1 is SEHNR and CDR2 is FQNEAQ (reference sequence). The CDR3 sequence: CASSRLNRGGEKLFF. CDR3 nucleotide sequence: TGTGCCAGCAGCCGACTGAACAGGGGGGGCGAAAAACTGTTTTTT.

The chain links TRBV7-9 to TRBJ2-3; perhaps D is TRBD1 or TRBD2 (5 bases each). The CDR3 runs 16 residues. V was cut by 2 bases and J by 10 bases, with 22 bases left in between. CDR1 SEHNR and CDR2 FQNEAQ come from the germline V gene (reference sequence). The DNA for the CDR3 is TGTGCCAGCAGCTTAAGGACCGGGGCGGGTGAGTTGGCGCAGTATTTT. Its translation is CASSLRTGAGELAQYF. Supplemented by reference TRBV7-9 and TRBJ2-3, the full variable domain reads DTGVSQNPRHKITKRGQNVTFRCDPISEHNRLYWYRQTLGQGPEFLTYFQNEAQLEKSRLLSDRFSAERPKGSFSTLEIQRTEQGDSAMYLCASSLRTGAGELAQYFGPGTRLTVL.

In its sample, this clonotype was seen a few times. This sequence joins TRBV6-5 and TRBJ2-5, with D perhaps being TRBD1 or TRBD2 (5 bases each). Germline CDR1 MNHEY, CDR2 SVGAGI. This CDR3 region has 15 residues. V lost 5 bases, J lost 5 bases, and 18 bases lay in between. The CDR3 sequence is CASSHRDQFRETQYF. The CDR3 region has the DNA TGTGCCAGCAGTCACCGGGACCAATTTCGGGAGACCCAGTACTTC.

This chain connects TRBV9 to TRBJ2-3; D uncertain. Germline V gene data show CDR1 as SGDLS and CDR2 as YYNGEE. The CDR3 contains 14 residues. V gave up 0 bases and J gave up 0 bases, with 5 bases separating them. Written as DNA, the CDR3 is TGTGCCAGCAGCGTAGAGTTTAGCACAGATACGCAGTATTTT. It yields the protein CASSVEFSTDTQYF. Drawing the rest from reference TRBV9 and TRBJ2-3, the complete variable domain is DSGVTQTPKHLITATGQRVTLRCSPRSGDLSVYWYQQSLDQGLQFLIQYYNGEERAKGNILERFSAQQFPDLHSELNLSSLELGDSALYFCASSVEFSTDTQYFGPGTRLTVL.